This entry lists 23 T cell receptor beta chains sequenced from one sample in a study of control samples from healthy donors and cancer patients. The protocol was immunoSEQ multiplex PCR, while the TCRdb copy is restricted to in-frame clones and leaves out a portion. Among about 180,000 clones listed, 90% were seen once. What was sequenced was blood. Receptors originate from a woman in her forties or fifties in good health.

This chain joins TRBV5-4 and TRBJ2-6; no reliable D call. The ends were cut back, 0 bases at V and 0 bases at J, with 4 bases in the middle. This CDR3 spans 15 amino acids. Per the germline V gene, CDR1 is SGHNT and CDR2 is YYREEE (reference sequence). DNA of the CDR3: TGTGCCAGCAGCTTGGGCTACTCTGGGGCCAACGTCCTGACTTTC. Amino acids: CASSLGYSGANVLTF.

The chain links TRBV30 to TRBJ2-7; D perhaps matches TRBD1 (6 bases). CDR1 is GTSNPN and CDR2 is SVGIG in the germline V gene (reference sequence). The CDR3 extends over 13 amino acids. The V and J ends lost 4 bases and 6 bases respectively, with 16 bases between them. CDR3 in amino acids: CAWNWGQQGEQYF. The CDR3 coding sequence is TGTGCCTGGAACTGGGGGCAACAAGGCGAGCAGTACTTC.

Written as DNA, the CDR3 is TGTGCCATACAATTCGGAGCTTCCGGGGGCTATGGCTACACCTTC. Encoded protein: CAIQFGASGGYGYTF. J is TRBJ1-2 and V is TRBV6-5; D possibly corresponds to TRBD1 (5 bases). The CDR3 covers 15 residues. The germline V and J ends were trimmed by 10 bases and 4 bases, with 22 bases remaining between them. Germline CDR1 is MNHEY and CDR2 is SVGAGI.

This clone was recorded once. This CDR3 reads CASSYGGNEETQYF. The DNA for the CDR3 is TGTGCCAGCAGCTATGGGGGTAATGAAGAGACCCAGTACTTC. The chain couples TRBV7-9 to TRBJ2-5, with D perhaps assigned TRBD1 or TRBD2 (5 bases each). The CDR3 loop spans 14 amino acids. Trimming left V 4 bases short and J 3 bases short, with 12 bases between. Germline loops: CDR1 SEHNR, CDR2 FQNEAQ (reference sequence).

The CDR3 coding sequence is TGTGCCAGCAGCTTGGTGGGTGACGAGCAGTACTTC. Translated, it gives CASSLVGDEQYF. This chain uses TRBV5-4 with TRBJ2-7; D gene uncertain. Germline values: CDR1 SGHNT, CDR2 YYREEE (reference sequence). V lost 0 bases and J lost 5, with 6 bases in between. The CDR3 totals 12 residues.

Worth noting for this clone: Likely a read error: the CDR3 ends without its conserved phenylalanine or tryptophan. It is unclear where the CDR3 begins or ends on the DNA, so no DNA is shown, and the CDR3 is as TCRdb lists it. The rearrangement links TRBV2 to TRBJ1-2; TRBD1, as called in the table, went unchecked against the DNA. The germline V gene has CDR1 SNHLY and CDR2 FYNNEI. The CDR3 adds up to 12 amino acids, both ends counted. CDR3 protein: CASSEAMGTRGL.

The chain uses TRBV7-2 and TRBJ2-3; 7 nucleotides agree with TRBD2. CDR1 is SGHTA, CDR2 FQGNSA, per germline. The J segment lost 7 bases and the V segment lost 3 bases, leaving 4 bases of the junction unmatched. The CDR3 covers 13 residues. CDR3 coding DNA: TGTGCCAGCAGCTTGGGAGGGGCGCATACGCAGTATTTT. Amino acids: CASSLGGAHTQYF.

This rearrangement joins TRBV7-9 to TRBJ2-5; 10 bases map to TRBD1. V lost 5 bases and J lost 5; bases outside the gene matches: 5. CDR3 length equals 14 residues. Germline CDR1 reads SEHNR; CDR2 reads FQNEAQ (reference sequence). The CDR3 reads CASSTDRGVETQYF. As DNA, the CDR3 is TGTGCCAGCAGCACGGACAGGGGGGTGGAGACCCAGTACTTC.

The rearrangement joins TRBV7-2 to TRBJ1-6, with a weak D call TRBD1 (6 bases). V lost 4 bases and J lost 9, with 16 bases in between. Germline CDR1 and CDR2: SGHTA and FQGNSA. This CDR3 contains 15 residues. The CDR3 reads CASSSTGPPGSPLHF. In nucleotides, the CDR3 is TGTGCCAGCAGCTCTACAGGGCCCCCGGGTTCACCCCTCCACTTT. The variable domain in full, with the rest retrieved from reference TRBV7-2 and TRBJ1-6, is GAGVSQSPSNKVTEKGKDVELRCDPISGHTALYWYRQSLGQGLEFLIYFQGNSAPDKSGLPSDRFSAERTGGSVSTLTIQRTQQEDSAVYLCASSSTGPPGSPLHFGNGTRLTVT.

The chain couples TRBV19 to TRBJ1-1; tentative D call: TRBD1 (5 bases). The V end lost 4 bases, the J end lost 8 bases, and 14 bases lay between the germline ends. Germline V CDR1 and CDR2: LNHDA, SQIVND (reference sequence). The CDR3 runs 13 residues. The CDR3 protein is CASSTLTALEAFF. Written as DNA, the CDR3 is TGTGCCAGTAGTACGCTGACAGCCCTCGAAGCTTTCTTT.

The chain joins TRBV11-3 to TRBJ2-5; perhaps TRBD1 as D (6 bases). CDR1 is SGHNT, CDR2 YENEEA, per germline. The CDR3 length is 14 residues. Trimming left V 3 bases short and J 5 bases short, with 13 bases between. The CDR3 DNA sequence: TGTGCCAGCAGCTTGACAGGCGTCGGCGAGACCCAGTACTTC. Translating gives CASSLTGVGETQYF.

The chain combines TRBV7-9 with TRBJ2-6; D possibly corresponds to TRBD2 (6 bases). Trimming cost V 4 bases and J 5 bases, with 15 bases left between them. The CDR3 covers 16 residues. CDR1 is SEHNR and CDR2 is FQNEAQ in the germline V gene (reference sequence). DNA of the CDR3: TGTGCCAGCAGCTCTCCTTCCGGGACTCGGGCCAACGTCCTGACTTTC. This encodes CASSSPSGTRANVLTF.

This sequence joins TRBV24-1 and TRBJ2-1, with D uncertain. Germline lookup yields CDR1 KGHDR and CDR2 SFDVKD. CDR3 length equals 11 residues. V lost 1 base and J 7 bases, leaving 1 base between the germline ends. The CDR3 DNA follows: TGTGCCACCAGTGATTTAAATGAGCAGTTCTTC. Protein: CATSDLNEQFF.

The genes are TRBV4-3 and TRBJ2-6; no clear D gene. The germline CDR1 and CDR2 sequences are LGHNA and YSLEER. The CDR3 contains 18 residues. The V end was cut by 0 bases, the J end by 0 bases, with 12 bases between. The CDR3 nucleotides are TGCGCCAGCAGCCAAGAGCTCAATTATAACTCTGGGGCCAACGTCCTGACTTTC. Its translation: CASSQELNYNSGANVLTF.

The rearrangement links TRBV5-1 to TRBJ1-3; tentative D call: TRBD1 (5 bases). The V gene lost 7 bases and the J gene lost 0 bases, with 14 bases spanning the gap. The CDR3 totals 15 residues. Germline values: CDR1 SGHRS, CDR2 YFSETQ. CDR3 amino acids: CASAPQGVSGNTIYF. Written as DNA, the CDR3 is TGCGCCAGCGCCCCCCAGGGAGTCTCTGGAAACACCATATATTTT. Variable domain in full (rest from reference TRBV5-1 and TRBJ1-3): KAGVTQTPRYLIKTRGQQVTLSCSPISGHRSVSWYQQTPGQGLQFLFEYFSETQRNKGNFPGRFSGRQFSNSRSEMNVSTLELGDSALYLCASAPQGVSGNTIYFGEGSWLTVV.

This sequence joins TRBV5-1 and TRBJ2-2; D not certain. Trimming shortened V by 4 bases and J by 1 base, and 11 bases separated the two germline ends. CDR3 length: 15 amino acids. Germline V gene data show CDR1 as SGHRS and CDR2 as YFSETQ. CDR3 in DNA: TGCGCCAGCAGCAAGACGGCAGGGAACACCGGGGAGCTGTTTTTT. This gives the protein CASSKTAGNTGELFF.

On this clone itself: The sample has other DNA sequences that encode this CDR3 too. J is TRBJ1-1 and V is TRBV6-2 or TRBV6-3; D is unresolved. The CDR3 has 17 residues. Looked up from germline, CDR1 is MNHEY and CDR2 is SVGEGT. V shed 3 bases and J shed 0 bases, with 17 bases lying between them. The CDR3 reads CASSYGSQTRVNTEAFF. CDR3 nucleotides: TGTGCCAGCAGTTATGGGTCCCAAACAAGAGTGAACACTGAAGCTTTCTTT.

This clone has a handful of counts. J is TRBJ1-2 and V is TRBV3-1 (or the pseudogene TRBV3-2); D call uncertain. The CDR3 runs to 12 residues. Germline values: CDR1 LGHDT, CDR2 YNNKEL (reference sequence). Trimming took off 1 base at V and 6 bases at J, with 6 bases between the two ends. For the CDR3, the DNA is TGTGCCAGCAGCCAAGTCCCGGATGGCTACACCTTC. Amino acids: CASSQVPDGYTF.

This chain connects TRBV5-1 to TRBJ1-1; 7 bases map to TRBD1. Germline V gives CDR1 SGHRS, CDR2 YFSETQ. With V trimmed by 5 bases and J by 1 base, 2 bases remained unmatched. The CDR3 spans 13 residues. The CDR3 DNA reads TGCGCCAGCAGGGACAGGCCGAACACTGAAGCTTTCTTT. As protein: CASRDRPNTEAFF.

J is TRBJ2-5 and V is TRBV28; 11 positions match TRBD2. Germline CDR1 and CDR2: MDHEN and SYDVKM. Unmatched junction bases numbered 8, after V lost 4 bases and J lost 4 bases. This CDR3 contains 16 residues. CDR3 amino acids: CASSYRLAGLRETQYF. CDR3 nucleotide sequence: TGTGCCAGCAGTTACCGACTAGCGGGGCTGCGAGAGACCCAGTACTTC.

The chain links TRBV7-2 to TRBJ1-1, with D tentatively TRBD1 (6 bases). The V end was cut by 2 bases, the J end by 6 bases, with 16 bases between. Germline V gene data show CDR1 as SGHTA and CDR2 as FQGNSA. This CDR3 comprises 15 residues. CDR3 in amino acids: CASSLRSRGSAEAFF. DNA of the CDR3: TGTGCCAGCAGCTTACGGTCCAGGGGTTCGGCTGAAGCTTTCTTT.

The genes are TRBV18 and TRBJ1-3; D perhaps matches TRBD1 (6 bases). The CDR3 is 14 residues long. Germline V lookup: CDR1 KGHSH, CDR2 LQKENI. Between the trimmed V and J ends, which lost 3 bases and 3 bases, there was a span of 9 bases. The CDR3 protein is CASSPTGLGNTIYF. The CDR3 DNA reads TGTGCCAGCTCACCGACAGGCCTTGGAAACACCATATATTTT.

This chain links TRBV27 with TRBJ2-1; D may be TRBD2 (5 bases). V lost 4 bases, J lost 0 bases, and 10 bases lay in between. Per the germline V gene, CDR1 is MNHEY and CDR2 is SMNVEV (reference sequence). The CDR3 length is 15 residues. Here the CDR3 DNA reads TGTGCCAGCAGTTACCCGGGGAGCTCCTACAATGAGCAGTTCTTC. Residues: CASSYPGSSYNEQFF.